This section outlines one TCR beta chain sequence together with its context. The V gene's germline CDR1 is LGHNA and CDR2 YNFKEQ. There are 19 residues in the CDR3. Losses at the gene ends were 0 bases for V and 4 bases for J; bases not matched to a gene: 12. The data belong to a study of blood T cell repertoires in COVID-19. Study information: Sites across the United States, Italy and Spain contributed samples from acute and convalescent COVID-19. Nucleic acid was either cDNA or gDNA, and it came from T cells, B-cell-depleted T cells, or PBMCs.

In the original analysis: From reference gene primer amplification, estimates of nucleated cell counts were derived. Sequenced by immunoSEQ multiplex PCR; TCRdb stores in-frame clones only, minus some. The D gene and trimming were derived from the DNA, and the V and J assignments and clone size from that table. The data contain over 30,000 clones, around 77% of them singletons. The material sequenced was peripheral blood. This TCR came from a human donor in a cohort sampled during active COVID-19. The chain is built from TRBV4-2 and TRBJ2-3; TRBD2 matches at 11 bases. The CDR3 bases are TGTGCCAGCAGCCAAGATGGAGTGGGGCTAGCGGGGGGTTCAGATACGCAGTATTTT. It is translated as CASSQDGVGLAGGSDTQYF.